Sequencing of this T cell receptor (beta chain) was carried out in a study of Graves' ophthalmopathy and Graves' hyperthyroidism. Study outcomes and limitations: Most thyroid clonotypes with frequency above 0.001 were detected in blood too. Discrimination between ophthalmopathy and stable hyperthyroidism by a 13-signature model showed 87.88% sensitivity and 70% to 82% specificity. Sensitivity of about 70% and specificity of less than 85% were achieved by the model that predicted ophthalmopathy progression.

Patients were left out if they had other autoimmune diseases, uncontrolled infections, pregnancy or lactation. As for this clonotype: Its antigen is currently unknown.

RNA transcripts yielded amplified TCR beta CDR3 regions. The library came from an HTBI-primed first-round RT-PCR and a second-round multiplex PCR. TCRdb re-called the multiplex PCR reads through MiXCR, storing one row per CDR3 protein. The sample yields more than 1,000,000 distinct CDR3 sequences, roughly 35% seen once. Sequencing used peripheral blood or thyroid tissue (not recorded which). This TCR came from an adult man with Graves' hyperthyroidism.

The CDR3 nucleotides are TGTGCCAGCAGCGCCCTCGGACGGACAAATGAAAAACTGTTTTTT. Amino acids: CASSALGRTNEKLFF. The V and J genes are TRBV7-9 and TRBJ1-4; tentative D call: TRBD1 (5 bases). Germline CDR1 and CDR2: SEHNR and FQNEAQ (reference sequence). This CDR3 is 15 amino acids long. Trimming took off 5 bases at V and 5 bases at J, with 15 bases between the two ends. Full variable domain (outside the CDR3, taken from reference TRBV7-9 and TRBJ1-4): DTGVSQNPRHKITKRGQNVTFRCDPISEHNRLYWYRQTLGQGPEFLTYFQNEAQLEKSRLLSDRFSAERPKGSFSTLEIQRTEQGDSAMYLCASSALGRTNEKLFFGSGTQLSVL.